What follows describes a single T cell receptor (beta chain). What it binds is not known. TCRdb ran MiXCR on the 5' RACE reads and lists one entry per CDR3 protein. Here the sample spans about 900,000 distinct CDR3 sequences, about 12% being singletons. The sample comes from a study of identical twins. Study results and limitations: Abundant beta clonotypes from cord blood had fewer insertions, unlike memory repertoires, which showed none. Weaker excess sharing between twins was seen in beta out-of-frame sequences.

The V gene's germline CDR1 is MNHEY and CDR2 SMNVEV (reference sequence). V shed 8 bases and J shed 6 bases, with 10 bases lying between them. This CDR3 has 11 amino acids. These records were also assigned to another study, of yellow fever vaccine responses in identical twins.

The clonotype was recovered from a woman aged 18-29 years in good health. The rearrangement uses TRBV27 and TRBJ1-2, with D unclear. The sequenced sample consisted of PBMCs. The CDR3 sequence: CASLDGNGYTF. The CDR3 coding sequence is TGTGCCAGCTTGGATGGGAATGGCTACACCTTC.